Following are 12 T cell receptor beta chains from one sample sequenced in a study of long-term antiretroviral therapy in people with HIV. The libraries were made with immunoSEQ v3.0 at survey level. Data came from immunoSEQ multiplex PCR; TCRdb stores just in-frame clones and leaves some out. Of over 35,000 clones listed, 80% are singletons. Material: unsorted PBMCs, obtained 1.5 years after starting antiretroviral therapy. The receptors stem from a man aged 18 to 30 with HIV.

This clone was counted a few times. The chain recombines TRBV2 with TRBJ2-2; 7 positions agree with TRBD2. Germline assignment: CDR1 SNHLY and CDR2 FYNNEI. The junction had 6 bases not matched to a gene; V was cut back by 7 bases and J by 4 bases. The CDR3 has 14 amino acids. The DNA of the CDR3 is TGTGCCAGCACTCAGACTAGCACCACCGGGGAGCTGTTTTTT. Amino acids: CASTQTSTTGELFF.

The chain couples TRBV7-9 to TRBJ2-3, with 8 bases matching TRBD2. The CDR3 runs to 15 residues. The V gene end was trimmed by 5 bases and the J gene end by 1 base; junction bases not matched to a gene: 5. Looked up from germline, CDR1 is SEHNR and CDR2 is FQNEAQ (reference sequence). CDR3 sequence (DNA): TGTGCCAGCAGCCGCGCGACTAGCGGCACAGATACGCAGTATTTT. Protein sequence: CASSRATSGTDTQYF. Looking up the rest from reference TRBV7-9 and TRBJ2-3 gives the full variable domain: DTGVSQNPRHKITKRGQNVTFRCDPISEHNRLYWYRQTLGQGPEFLTYFQNEAQLEKSRLLSDRFSAERPKGSFSTLEIQRTEQGDSAMYLCASSRATSGTDTQYFGPGTRLTVL.

This chain joins TRBV18 and TRBJ2-7, with D unclear. Germline loops: CDR1 KGHSH, CDR2 LQKENI. Trimming stripped 2 bases from V and 0 bases from J, with 17 bases between. The CDR3 loop spans 17 amino acids. The CDR3 coding sequence is TGTGCCAGCTCACCATCCCCGCCCAGGACGATCTCCTACGAGCAGTACTTC. It translates to CASSPSPPRTISYEQYF.

The chain links TRBV27 to TRBJ2-7, with D tentatively TRBD1 or TRBD2 (5 bases each). The CDR3 contains 15 residues. Germline CDR1 is MNHEY and CDR2 is SMNVEV (reference sequence). V was trimmed by 3 bases and J by 4 bases, leaving 16 bases between them. CDR3: CASSFSNEGSYEQYF. The CDR3 coding sequence is TGTGCCAGCAGTTTTTCTAACGAGGGGTCGTACGAGCAGTACTTC.

This rearrangement joins TRBV29-1 to TRBJ2-7, with 10 bases fitting TRBD2. The V segment lost 6 bases and the J segment 4 bases; nucleotides outside the gene matches: 9. Germline V gives CDR1 SQVTM, CDR2 ANQGSEA. The CDR3 length is 14 residues. CDR3 in DNA: TGCAGCGTCAGGACTAGCGGACCTTCTTACGAGCAGTACTTC. It codes for CSVRTSGPSYEQYF.

The chain has TRBV10-3 and TRBJ1-1; 7 bases are a match to TRBD1. CDR3 length: 13 residues. Germline loops: CDR1 ENHRY, CDR2 SYGVKD. V shed 4 bases and J 6 bases; nucleotides not matched to a gene: 5. CDR3 in DNA: TGTGCCATCAGTGTTCTGGGACAGTCTGAAGCTTTCTTT. Translating it yields CAISVLGQSEAFF.

This clone was seen more than once but under ten times. The rearrangement joins TRBV19 to TRBJ2-2; possible D gene TRBD1, 6 bases. CDR1 LNHDA and CDR2 SQIVND come from the germline V gene (reference sequence). Trimming cost V 6 bases and J 5 bases, with 16 bases left between them. CDR3 length equals 15 residues. This chain's CDR3 is CASSPSGAETGELFF. In nucleotides, the CDR3 is TGTGCCAGTAGCCCTTCAGGGGCCGAAACCGGGGAGCTGTTTTTT.

This clone was seen only once. The chain has TRBV4-3 and TRBJ2-3, with no clear D. The germline gives CDR1 LGHNA, CDR2 YSLEER. This CDR3 is 13 amino acids long. V was pared by 4 bases and J by 3 bases, with 8 bases between. The CDR3 DNA sequence: TGCGCCAGCAGCCCTAGAATTACAGATACGCAGTATTTT. Amino acid sequence: CASSPRITDTQYF.

CDR3 DNA: TGCAGCGTGGAGGGGACTAGCGGGAGCGCAGATACGCAGTATTTT. Amino acids: CSVEGTSGSADTQYF. The chain couples TRBV29-1 to TRBJ2-3; 14 bases are shared with TRBD2. The V gene's germline CDR1 is SQVTM and CDR2 ANQGSEA. The CDR3 spans 15 residues. With 6 bases clipped from V and 4 bases from J, the junction kept 6 bases outside the gene matches.

The DNA for the CDR3 is TGTGCCAGCAGGGGACAGGGCCCCTACGAGCAGTACTTC. Translation: CASRGQGPYEQYF. This chain uses TRBV6-5 with TRBJ2-7; 9 bases agree with TRBD1. The germline V gene has CDR1 MNHEY and CDR2 SVGAGI. Losses at the gene ends were 6 bases for V and 2 bases for J; bases not matched to a gene: 2. The CDR3 extends over 13 amino acids.

The chain couples TRBV18 to TRBJ2-7, with TRBD1 matching over 7 bases. Germline trimming cut 2 bases from V and 0 bases from J; bases unmatched to any gene: 1. Germline V gene sequence: CDR1 KGHSH, CDR2 LQKENI. The CDR3 totals 14 residues. Here the CDR3 reads CASSPGTVSYEQYF. The CDR3 nucleotides are TGTGCCAGCTCACCAGGGACAGTCTCCTACGAGCAGTACTTC. Together with reference TRBV18 and TRBJ2-7, the CDR3 gives the full variable domain: NAGVMQNPRHLVRRRGQEARLRCSPMKGHSHVYWYRQLPEEGLKFMVYLQKENIIDESGMPKERFSAEFPKEGPSILRIQQVVRGDSAAYFCASSPGTVSYEQYFGPGTRLTVT.

The V call is TRBV6-5, the J call TRBJ2-7; D tentatively fits TRBD1 or TRBD2 (5 bases each). Trimming shortened V by 6 bases and J by 9 bases, and 24 bases separated the two germline ends. Germline V gene lookup returns CDR1 MNHEY and CDR2 SVGAGI. This CDR3 has 15 amino acids. This CDR3 is CASSSTGDRASAQYF. The CDR3 DNA sequence: TGTGCCAGCAGCTCAACCGGGGACCGCGCTTCGGCGCAGTACTTC.